These 8 T cell receptor beta chains came from one sample sequenced in a study of identical twins. MiXCR, run by TCRdb on the 5' RACE reads, gives a single entry per CDR3 protein. The repertoire holds about 810,000 distinct CDR3 sequences, with 9% to 15% as singletons. A further study also used this sample, focusing on yellow fever vaccine responses in identical twins.

Sequencing was done on a sample of PBMCs. These receptors originate from a woman aged 18 to 35 in good health.

The chain recombines TRBV20-1 with TRBJ2-7; 9 bases map to TRBD1. After removal of 1 base from V and 1 base from J, the junction contained 5 bases not matched to a gene. This CDR3 contains 15 residues. Germline CDR1 DFQATT, CDR2 SNEGSKA (reference sequence). This CDR3 reads CSARVGTGTSYEQYF. In DNA form, the CDR3 reads TGCAGTGCTAGAGTTGGGACAGGGACTTCCTACGAGCAGTACTTC.

The V gene is TRBV20-1, the J gene TRBJ1-5; 7 nucleotides match TRBD1. Per germline, CDR1 DFQATT and CDR2 SNEGSKA (reference sequence). The CDR3 sequence is 14 residues long. J lost 3 bases, V lost 3 bases, and 5 bases had no gene match. Written as DNA, the CDR3 is TGCAGTGCTAGGTCAGGACAGGACAATCAGCCCCAGCATTTT. This translates into CSARSGQDNQPQHF.

The chain is built from TRBV4-1 and TRBJ2-3; D is uncertain. V lost 0 bases and J lost 6, with 13 bases in between. In germline, CDR1 is MGHRA, CDR2 YSYEKL. This CDR3 is built from 15 residues. CDR3 sequence reads: CASSQDRPPRDTQYF. In nucleotides, the CDR3 is TGCGCCAGCAGCCAAGACCGGCCCCCGAGGGATACGCAGTATTTT.

This clonotype was picked up many times. The chain is built from TRBV20-1 and TRBJ2-1; D remains ambiguous. The CDR3 spans 12 residues. Trimming stripped 1 base from V and 10 bases from J, with 11 bases between. Germline-derived CDR1 and CDR2 are DFQATT and SNEGSKA (reference sequence). CDR3 sequence (DNA): TGCAGTGCTAGAGTCGAGGACGACGAGCAGTTCTTC. Its translation: CSARVEDDEQFF.

The chain recombines TRBV11-2 with TRBJ2-3; possibly TRBD2 for D (6 bases). CDR3 length: 15 amino acids. Germline assignment: CDR1 SGHAT and CDR2 FQNNGV. V was shortened by 0 bases and J by 4 bases, with 11 bases between the two germline ends. The CDR3 reads CASSLDGAGSDTQYF. Written as DNA, the CDR3 is TGTGCCAGCAGCTTAGATGGAGCGGGCTCAGATACGCAGTATTTT.

This rearrangement joins TRBV3-1 to TRBJ1-2, with D possibly TRBD1 on 5 matching bases. The ends were cut back, 4 bases at V and 2 bases at J, with 11 bases in the middle. Germline V gene lookup returns CDR1 LGHDT and CDR2 YNNKEL (reference sequence). The CDR3 has 14 amino acids. CDR3 loop: CASSRLTENYGYTF. The CDR3 nucleotides read TGTGCCAGCAGCCGACTGACAGAAAACTATGGCTACACCTTC.

The chain links TRBV2 to TRBJ1-1; maybe TRBD1 (5 bases). The CDR3 contains 15 residues. Germline values: CDR1 SNHLY, CDR2 FYNNEI. Trimming pared 7 bases from V and 1 base from J, leaving 16 bases between. CDR3 loop: CASTEGQGRNTEAFF. Written as DNA, the CDR3 is TGTGCCAGCACCGAAGGTCAGGGACGGAACACTGAAGCTTTCTTT.

The table lists this clonotype with a few counts. This rearrangement joins TRBV12-3 or TRBV12-4 to TRBJ2-2; D is ambiguous. This CDR3 has 14 amino acids. V lost 1 base, J lost 4 bases, and 7 bases lay in between. CDR3 region: CASSLGPRTGELFF. The DNA for the CDR3 is TGTGCCAGCAGTTTAGGGCCCCGCACCGGGGAGCTGTTTTTT.